Only a few counts were recorded for the clone carrying this T cell receptor beta chain. A read error may account for a junction end that differs from germline. Sequenced by immunoSEQ multiplex PCR; TCRdb stores in-frame clones only, minus some. The sample carries 190,000 or so clones, around 90% recorded once. This sample was taken from a study of blood T cell repertoires in COVID-19. Study-wide context: T cells, B-cell-depleted T cells, or PBMCs provided the cDNA or gDNA that served as material.

From germline, CDR1 is SSHAT and CDR2 FNYEAQ (reference sequence). The CDR3 has 16 amino acids. This chain links TRBV7-7 with TRBJ1-1, with 7 bases matching TRBD1. The source is a man aged 40-49 years with active or convalescent COVID-19. Sequenced input: peripheral blood. The CDR3 here is CASSLRGDRKNTEAFF. For the CDR3, the DNA is TGTGCTAGCAGCTTAAGGGGGGACAGAAAGAACACTGAAGCTTTCTTT.